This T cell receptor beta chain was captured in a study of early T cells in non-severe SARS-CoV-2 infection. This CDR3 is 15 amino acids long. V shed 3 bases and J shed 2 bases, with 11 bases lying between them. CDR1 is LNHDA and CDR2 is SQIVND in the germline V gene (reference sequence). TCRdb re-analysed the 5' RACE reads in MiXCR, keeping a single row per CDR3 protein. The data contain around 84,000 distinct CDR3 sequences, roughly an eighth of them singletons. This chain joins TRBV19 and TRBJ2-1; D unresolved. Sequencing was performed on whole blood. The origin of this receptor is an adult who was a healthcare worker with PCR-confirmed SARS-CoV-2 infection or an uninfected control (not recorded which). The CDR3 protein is CASSIIPLTYNEQFF. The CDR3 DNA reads TGTGCCAGTAGTATTATTCCGCTTACCTACAATGAGCAGTTCTTC.